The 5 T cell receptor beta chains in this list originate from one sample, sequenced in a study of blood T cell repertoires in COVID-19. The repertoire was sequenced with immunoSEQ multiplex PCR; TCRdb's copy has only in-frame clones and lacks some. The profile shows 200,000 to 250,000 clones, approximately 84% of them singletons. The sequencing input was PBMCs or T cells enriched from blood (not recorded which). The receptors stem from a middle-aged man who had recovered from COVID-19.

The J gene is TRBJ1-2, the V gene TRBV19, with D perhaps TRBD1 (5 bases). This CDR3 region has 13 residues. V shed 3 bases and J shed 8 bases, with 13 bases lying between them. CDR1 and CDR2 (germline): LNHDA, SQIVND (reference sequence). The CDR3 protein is CASSMTAPRGYTF. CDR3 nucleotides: TGTGCCAGTAGTATGACAGCTCCGAGGGGCTACACCTTC.

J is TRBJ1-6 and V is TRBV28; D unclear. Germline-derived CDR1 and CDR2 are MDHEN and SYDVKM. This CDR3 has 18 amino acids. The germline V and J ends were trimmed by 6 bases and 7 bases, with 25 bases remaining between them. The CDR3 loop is CASSPGPSRGLWNSPLHF. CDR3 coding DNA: TGTGCCAGCAGCCCTGGGCCCTCGAGAGGGCTTTGGAATTCACCCCTCCACTTT.

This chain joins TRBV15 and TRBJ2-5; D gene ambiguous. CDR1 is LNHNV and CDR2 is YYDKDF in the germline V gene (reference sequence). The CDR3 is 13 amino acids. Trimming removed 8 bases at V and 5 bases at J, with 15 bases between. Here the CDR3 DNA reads TGTGCCACCGGGTCGGCCCCGAGGGAGACCCAGTACTTC. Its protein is CATGSAPRETQYF.

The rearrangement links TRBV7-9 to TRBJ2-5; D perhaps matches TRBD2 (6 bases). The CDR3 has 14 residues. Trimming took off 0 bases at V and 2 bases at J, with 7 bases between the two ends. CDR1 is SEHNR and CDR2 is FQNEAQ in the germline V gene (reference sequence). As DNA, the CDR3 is TGTGCCAGCAGCTTAGCTAGCGGACAAGAGACCCAGTACTTC. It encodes CASSLASGQETQYF.

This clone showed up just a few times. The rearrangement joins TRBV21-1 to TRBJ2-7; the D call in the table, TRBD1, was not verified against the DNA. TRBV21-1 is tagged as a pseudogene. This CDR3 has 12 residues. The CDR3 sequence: CASTGGAYEQYF. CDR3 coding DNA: TGTGCCAGCACTGGGGGCGCTTACGAGCAGTACTTC.